Listed below are T cell receptor beta chains from one sample, sequenced in a study of T cells in Graves' hyperthyroidism and ophthalmopathy. TCRdb itself ran the multiplex PCR reads through MiXCR, one entry per CDR3 protein. This table holds 500,000 to 550,000 distinct CDR3 sequences, about 20% found once. Material for sequencing was blood. The receptor source for this set is a man in his late teens or twenties with Graves' hyperthyroidism. Each CDR3 is given with its conserved first and last residue. Fields, in order: V gene, J gene, clone size, D gene, CDR3 DNA, CDR3 protein. A D gene is named only where the DNA matches it firmly. Clone size, where shown, is once, few, many, or a class for clones that have expanded.

v_gene: TRBV30; j_gene: TRBJ2-2; abundance: -; d_gene: TRBD2; CDR3nt: TGTGCCTGGAGTGTTTCCGGGCTAGCGGGCATCACCGGGGAGCTGTTTTTT; CDR3aa: CAWSVSGLAGITGELFF
v_gene: TRBV7-8; j_gene: TRBJ2-6; abundance: many; d_gene: -; CDR3nt: TGTGCCAGCAGCTTAGTGGGTCAGAGCTCTGGGGCCAACGTCCTGACTTTC; CDR3aa: CASSLVGQSSGANVLTF
v_gene: TRBV14; j_gene: TRBJ1-2; abundance: few; d_gene: -; CDR3nt: TGTGCCAGCAGTCGGGGGAAGAACTATGGCTACACCTTC; CDR3aa: CASSRGKNYGYTF
v_gene: TRBV6-1; j_gene: TRBJ2-2; abundance: few; d_gene: -; CDR3nt: TGTGCCAGCAGACGAGTTGGTCTGGGGACCGGGGAGCTGTTTTTT; CDR3aa: CASRRVGLGTGELFF
v_gene: TRBV3-1; j_gene: TRBJ2-7; abundance: -; d_gene: -; CDR3nt: TGTGCCAGCAGCCAAGCGGGTAGCGTGGCCTACGAGCAGTACTTC; CDR3aa: CASSQAGSVAYEQYF
v_gene: TRBV4-1; j_gene: TRBJ2-7; abundance: few; d_gene: -; CDR3nt: TGCGCCAGCAGCCAAGATCCGGGCAGCAACTACGAGCAGTACTTC; CDR3aa: CASSQDPGSNYEQYF
v_gene: TRBV19; j_gene: TRBJ1-1; abundance: many; d_gene: -; CDR3nt: TGTGCCAGTAGTATAAAACCTATAACTGAAGCTTTCTTT; CDR3aa: CASSIKPITEAFF
v_gene: TRBV28; j_gene: TRBJ2-7; abundance: many; d_gene: -; CDR3nt: TGTGCCAGCAGGGCCGGGACACGGAGGGACCAATACGAGCAGTACTTC; CDR3aa: CASRAGTRRDQYEQYF
v_gene: TRBV7-3; j_gene: TRBJ1-3; abundance: many; d_gene: -; CDR3nt: TGTGCCAGCAGCTTCGACAGTGGCTCTGGAAACACCATATATTTT; CDR3aa: CASSFDSGSGNTIYF
v_gene: TRBV18; j_gene: TRBJ1-2; abundance: few; d_gene: TRBD1; CDR3nt: TGTGCCAGCTCACCAAGGACAGGGGAGGGCCACACCTTC; CDR3aa: CASSPRTGEGHTF
v_gene: TRBV28; j_gene: TRBJ1-5; abundance: many; d_gene: -; CDR3nt: TGTGCCAGCAGTTTATGGGGTCGCAATCAGCCCCAGCATTTT; CDR3aa: CASSLWGRNQPQHF
v_gene: TRBV2; j_gene: TRBJ1-2; abundance: many; d_gene: -; CDR3nt: TGTGCCAGCAGTGAGAACGTAGGGGGAATCTATGGCTACACCTTC; CDR3aa: CASSENVGGIYGYTF
v_gene: TRBV6-5; j_gene: TRBJ1-5; abundance: many; d_gene: TRBD1; CDR3nt: TGTGCCAGCAGTCAGTCCCAGGGGGGCAATCAGCCCCAGCATTTT; CDR3aa: CASSQSQGGNQPQHF
v_gene: TRBV28; j_gene: TRBJ1-1; abundance: many; d_gene: TRBD1; CDR3nt: TGTGCCAGCAGTTTACTGACAGGGGTAGGTGAAGCTTTCTTT; CDR3aa: CASSLLTGVGEAFF
v_gene: TRBV12-3/TRBV12-4; j_gene: TRBJ2-2; abundance: -; d_gene: -; CDR3nt: TGTGCCAGCAGTTTAGCCACGGGAAGGACCGGGGAGCTGTTTTTT; CDR3aa: CASSLATGRTGELFF
v_gene: TRBV29-1; j_gene: TRBJ2-7; abundance: many; d_gene: TRBD1; CDR3nt: TGCAGCGTAGCCGCAGGGAGACAGGGGAGCTCCTACGAGCAGTACTTC; CDR3aa: CSVAAGRQGSSYEQYF
v_gene: TRBV12-5; j_gene: TRBJ1-3; abundance: many; d_gene: -; CDR3nt: TGTGCTAGCCGTGACTCTGGAAACACCGTATATTTT; CDR3aa: CASRDSGNTVYF
v_gene: TRBV12-3/TRBV12-4; j_gene: TRBJ2-2; abundance: few; d_gene: -; CDR3nt: TGTGCCAGCAGTTTAGTGGAACTCACCGGGGAGCTGTTTTTT; CDR3aa: CASSLVELTGELFF
v_gene: TRBV11-2; j_gene: TRBJ2-7; abundance: many; d_gene: -; CDR3nt: TGTGCCAGCAGCTTACAGTCCGGGTCTAGCTCCTACGAGCAGTACTTC; CDR3aa: CASSLQSGSSSYEQYF
v_gene: TRBV12-3/TRBV12-4; j_gene: TRBJ1-1; abundance: many; d_gene: -; CDR3nt: TGTGCCAGCAGCCTCCCTGGGACACCCACTGAAGCTTTCTTT; CDR3aa: CASSLPGTPTEAFF
v_gene: TRBV29-1; j_gene: TRBJ2-2; abundance: many; d_gene: -; CDR3nt: TGCAGCGTTGGGGGCAGGACCGGGGAGCTGTTTTTT; CDR3aa: CSVGGRTGELFF
v_gene: TRBV12-3/TRBV12-4; j_gene: TRBJ1-1; abundance: many; d_gene: -; CDR3nt: TGTGCCAGCATCCCTGGGGAAGTGGAGACTGAAGCTTTCTTT; CDR3aa: CASIPGEVETEAFF
v_gene: TRBV5-1; j_gene: TRBJ1-2; abundance: many; d_gene: -; CDR3nt: TGCGCCAGCAGCTTGGTGGAGGATAACTATGGCTACACCTTC; CDR3aa: CASSLVEDNYGYTF
v_gene: TRBV2; j_gene: TRBJ1-5; abundance: many; d_gene: -; CDR3nt: TGTGCCAGCAGCCGAGGGGCAGACACCCAGCCCCAGCATTTT; CDR3aa: CASSRGADTQPQHF
v_gene: TRBV2; j_gene: TRBJ1-1; abundance: many; d_gene: -; CDR3nt: TGTGCCAGCAGTCCCCGCCTCGGCACTGAAGCTTTCTTT; CDR3aa: CASSPRLGTEAFF
v_gene: TRBV28; j_gene: TRBJ2-4; abundance: few; d_gene: -; CDR3nt: TGTGCCAGCAGTTTCTCCAGCAGGGCCAAAAACATTAAGTACTTC; CDR3aa: CASSFSSRAKNIKYF
v_gene: TRBV12-3/TRBV12-4; j_gene: TRBJ2-5; abundance: many; d_gene: -; CDR3nt: TGTGCCAGCAGTTTGGGGGAGACCCCGTACTTC; CDR3aa: CASSLGETPYF
v_gene: TRBV13; j_gene: TRBJ2-5; abundance: many; d_gene: TRBD2; CDR3nt: TGTGCCAGCAGCTTTCGGGGACTAGCTGAGACCCAGTACTTC; CDR3aa: CASSFRGLAETQYF
v_gene: TRBV6-1; j_gene: TRBJ1-2; abundance: many; d_gene: TRBD1; CDR3nt: TGTGCCAGCAGAATCCTCGGGACAGGGGGCGGCTATGGCTACACCTTC; CDR3aa: CASRILGTGGGYGYTF
v_gene: TRBV7-9; j_gene: TRBJ1-3; abundance: -; d_gene: -; CDR3nt: TGTGCCAGCAGCTTAAACCAGGGAACCGAGTCCACCATATATTTT; CDR3aa: CASSLNQGTESTIYF
v_gene: TRBV6-1; j_gene: TRBJ2-2; abundance: -; d_gene: -; CDR3nt: TGTGCCAGCAGCGAGGGGGGCCAGCCTAAAAACACCGGGGAGCTGTTTTTT; CDR3aa: CASSEGGQPKNTGELFF
v_gene: TRBV28; j_gene: TRBJ1-1; abundance: many; d_gene: -; CDR3nt: TGTGCCAGCAGTTTGGGGGGGGGAGCGGCTGAAGCTTTCTTT; CDR3aa: CASSLGGGAAEAFF
v_gene: TRBV5-1; j_gene: TRBJ1-2; abundance: -; d_gene: -; CDR3nt: TGCGCCAGCAGCTTAGAGGAAGCCTCCTATGGCTACACCTTC; CDR3aa: CASSLEEASYGYTF
v_gene: TRBV27; j_gene: TRBJ2-7; abundance: -; d_gene: TRBD1; CDR3nt: TGTGCCAGCAGTCGAGGGGGCGCCGAGCAGTACTTC; CDR3aa: CASSRGGAEQYF
v_gene: TRBV12-3/TRBV12-4; j_gene: TRBJ2-5; abundance: -; d_gene: -; CDR3nt: TGTGCCAGCAGTTTAGTTGGGACACACCTAGGGGAGACCCAGTACTTC; CDR3aa: CASSLVGTHLGETQYF
v_gene: TRBV29-1; j_gene: TRBJ2-2; abundance: many; d_gene: -; CDR3nt: TGCAGCGTTGAATCAAGTAGCACCGGGGAGCTGTTTTTT; CDR3aa: CSVESSSTGELFF
v_gene: TRBV27; j_gene: TRBJ2-5; abundance: few; d_gene: TRBD1; CDR3nt: TGTGCCAGCAGGACAGGGGTCAGGCGGGAGACCCAGTACTTC; CDR3aa: CASRTGVRRETQYF
v_gene: TRBV28; j_gene: TRBJ1-5; abundance: few; d_gene: -; CDR3nt: TGTGCCAGCAGTTTTAGCCTAGGGAGCAATCAGCCCCAGCATTTT; CDR3aa: CASSFSLGSNQPQHF
v_gene: TRBV20-1; j_gene: TRBJ2-2; abundance: many; d_gene: TRBD1; CDR3nt: TGCAGTGCTAGGGGTCGGGACAGCGACACCGGGGAGCTGTTTTTT; CDR3aa: CSARGRDSDTGELFF
v_gene: TRBV11-1; j_gene: TRBJ2-7; abundance: -; d_gene: TRBD1; CDR3nt: TGTGCCAGCAGCTTAAAGGTCCCTTTTAGACAGGGGCCCCACGAGCAGTACTTC; CDR3aa: CASSLKVPFRQGPHEQYF
v_gene: TRBV12-3/TRBV12-4; j_gene: TRBJ1-5; abundance: -; d_gene: -; CDR3nt: TGTGCCAGCAGTGATGCCCGGAGCAATCAGCCCCAGCATTTT; CDR3aa: CASSDARSNQPQHF
v_gene: TRBV19; j_gene: TRBJ1-5; abundance: once; d_gene: TRBD1; CDR3nt: TGTGCCAGTAGTATAAGGGGGACAGGCAATCAGCCCCAGCATTTT; CDR3aa: CASSIRGTGNQPQHF
v_gene: TRBV28; j_gene: TRBJ1-2; abundance: many; d_gene: TRBD1; CDR3nt: TGTGCCAGCAGTTCCCGACAGGGGAAAACTAACTATGGCTACACCTTC; CDR3aa: CASSSRQGKTNYGYTF
v_gene: TRBV19; j_gene: TRBJ1-2; abundance: many; d_gene: TRBD1; CDR3nt: TGTGCCAGTAGTATCGGACAGGGCAGATCCTTC; CDR3aa: CASSIGQGRSF
v_gene: TRBV4-1; j_gene: TRBJ2-5; abundance: many; d_gene: -; CDR3nt: TGCGCCAGCAGCCAAGTGGGAGTCGGGTCCCAGTACTTC; CDR3aa: CASSQVGVGSQYF
v_gene: TRBV4-1; j_gene: TRBJ1-1; abundance: many; d_gene: -; CDR3nt: TGCGCCAGCAGCCAAGATCTCCTACCCCTCATCGGCATTGAAGCTTTCTTT; CDR3aa: CASSQDLLPLIGIEAFF
v_gene: TRBV6-1; j_gene: TRBJ1-3; abundance: many; d_gene: TRBD1; CDR3nt: TGTGCCAGCAGAGCACAGGGGCGCTCTGGAAACACCATATATTTT; CDR3aa: CASRAQGRSGNTIYF
v_gene: TRBV7-3; j_gene: TRBJ2-2; abundance: -; d_gene: TRBD1; CDR3nt: TGTGCCAGCAGCACGGGGACAGGCGGGACTAACACCGGGGAGCTGTTTTTT; CDR3aa: CASSTGTGGTNTGELFF
v_gene: TRBV6-1; j_gene: TRBJ1-2; abundance: many; d_gene: -; CDR3nt: TGTGCCAGCAGTGAAAAGGGACCGAACTATGGCTACACCTTC; CDR3aa: CASSEKGPNYGYTF
v_gene: TRBV6-1; j_gene: TRBJ1-5; abundance: few; d_gene: TRBD1; CDR3nt: TGTGCCAGCAGTGCCGGGACAGGGGTTACGTATAGCAATCAGCCCCAGCATTTT; CDR3aa: CASSAGTGVTYSNQPQHF
v_gene: TRBV20-1; j_gene: TRBJ2-7; abundance: -; d_gene: -; CDR3nt: TGCAGTGCAACCGGGACAATGATCTCCTACGAGCAGTACTTC; CDR3aa: CSATGTMISYEQYF
v_gene: TRBV20-1; j_gene: TRBJ1-5; abundance: -; d_gene: -; CDR3nt: TGCAGTGCTGAGGGGGACAACGCCGCGCCCCAGCATTTT; CDR3aa: CSAEGDNAAPQHF
v_gene: TRBV19; j_gene: TRBJ1-1; abundance: many; d_gene: -; CDR3nt: TGTGCCAGTAGTATCAGCCACACGGGGGACACTGAAGCTTTCTTT; CDR3aa: CASSISHTGDTEAFF
v_gene: TRBV4-1; j_gene: TRBJ2-5; abundance: many; d_gene: -; CDR3nt: TGCGCCAGCAGCCAAGATATTAGCCGAGGAGAGACCCAGTACTTC; CDR3aa: CASSQDISRGETQYF
v_gene: TRBV25-1; j_gene: TRBJ1-1; abundance: many; d_gene: -; CDR3nt: TGTGCCAGCAGTGATCCTCTTGGTAACACTGAAGCTTTCTTT; CDR3aa: CASSDPLGNTEAFF
v_gene: TRBV6-1; j_gene: TRBJ1-5; abundance: -; d_gene: -; CDR3nt: TGTGTCAGCAGGGAGGCGGGGGCAGGACAGCCCCAGCATTTT; CDR3aa: CVSREAGAGQPQHF
v_gene: TRBV7-3; j_gene: TRBJ2-7; abundance: -; d_gene: TRBD1; CDR3nt: TGTGCCAGCAGCTTACTTCCAGGGGGCTCCTACGAGCAGTACTTC; CDR3aa: CASSLLPGGSYEQYF